These T cell receptor beta chains were read from a single sample in a study of blood T cell repertoires in COVID-19. Libraries were prepared by immunoSEQ multiplex PCR; TCRdb keeps only in-frame clonotypes and omits some of them. Here the sample spans 200,000 to 300,000 clones, 75% to 90% being singletons. Input material: PBMCs or T cells enriched from blood (not recorded which). These receptors were taken from a man aged 35-49 years who had recovered from COVID-19. The CDR3 runs from the conserved cysteine through the conserved F or W. The order of the fields is V gene, J gene, D gene, clone size, CDR3 DNA, CDR3 protein. A D gene is named only where the DNA matches it firmly. Size is omitted from some rows. Given values are once, few, many or a class for expanded clones.

v_gene: TRBV29-1
j_gene: TRBJ2-7
d_gene: TRBD1
abundance: once
CDR3nt: TGCAGCGTTGGCGGGACAGGGTTCTACGAGCAGTACTTC
CDR3aa: CSVGGTGFYEQYF

v_gene: TRBV18
j_gene: TRBJ1-4
d_gene: NA
abundance: NA
CDR3nt: TGTGCCAGCTCACCACCAACAGCAACTAATGAAAAACTGTTTTTT
CDR3aa: CASSPPTATNEKLFF

v_gene: TRBV27
j_gene: TRBJ2-7
d_gene: NA
abundance: NA
CDR3nt: TGTGCCAGCAGTTTATCGACCCCCAGGGTGGAGCAGTACTTC
CDR3aa: CASSLSTPRVEQYF

v_gene: TRBV27
j_gene: TRBJ1-1
d_gene: NA
abundance: NA
CDR3nt: TGTGCCAGCAGTTTTCTCTTCTCCGGGAGCACTGAAGCTTTCTTT
CDR3aa: CASSFLFSGSTEAFF

v_gene: TRBV7-9
j_gene: TRBJ2-1
d_gene: NA
abundance: NA
CDR3nt: TGTGCCAGCAGCCCGGCGGCTTTTTCCTACAATGAGCAGTTCTTC
CDR3aa: CASSPAAFSYNEQFF

v_gene: TRBV24-1
j_gene: TRBJ2-1
d_gene: TRBD2
abundance: few
CDR3nt: TGTGCCACCAGTGATTCCACGGGCCTAGCGGGGATTCGGGAAAATGAGCAGTTCTTC
CDR3aa: CATSDSTGLAGIRENEQFF

v_gene: TRBV10-2
j_gene: TRBJ2-7
d_gene: TRBD2
abundance: NA
CDR3nt: TGCGCCAGCGGCCCCCCGACTAGCGGGAGGGCCTACTTC
CDR3aa: CASGPPTSGRAYF

v_gene: TRBV6-2/TRBV6-3
j_gene: TRBJ2-3
d_gene: TRBD2
abundance: NA
CDR3nt: TGTGCCAGCAGCCCTCTAGCGGGAGGTTTTGGTAGCACAGATACGCAGTATTTT
CDR3aa: CASSPLAGGFGSTDTQYF

v_gene: TRBV21-1
j_gene: TRBJ2-7
d_gene: NA
abundance: NA
CDR3nt: TGTGCCAGCAGCAAAGGTAGGCCCCGGACAGGGGTGGGGTACGAGCAGTACTTC
CDR3aa: CASSKGRPRTGVGYEQYF

v_gene: TRBV2
j_gene: TRBJ2-4
d_gene: NA
abundance: NA
CDR3nt: TGTGCCAGTTCCTTAGACAAAAACATTCAGTACTTC
CDR3aa: CASSLDKNIQYF

v_gene: TRBV29-1
j_gene: TRBJ2-3
d_gene: TRBD1
abundance: NA
CDR3nt: TGCAGCGTTGAGGGGACAGGCAGCACAGATACGCAGTATTTT
CDR3aa: CSVEGTGSTDTQYF

v_gene: TRBV7-9
j_gene: TRBJ2-3
d_gene: NA
abundance: NA
CDR3nt: TGTGCCAGCAGCCCGCGGATGCGGAACACAGATACGCAGTATTTT
CDR3aa: CASSPRMRNTDTQYF

v_gene: TRBV9
j_gene: TRBJ2-3
d_gene: TRBD2
abundance: NA
CDR3nt: TGTGCCAGCAGCGCCAGCCCAACTAGCGGGGGGGCCATCACTGATACGCAGTATTTT
CDR3aa: CASSASPTSGGAITDTQYF

v_gene: TRBV18
j_gene: TRBJ1-3
d_gene: TRBD1
abundance: NA
CDR3nt: TGTGCCAGCTCACGGGACAGAAATGGAAACACCATATATTTT
CDR3aa: CASSRDRNGNTIYF

v_gene: TRBV25-1
j_gene: TRBJ1-6
d_gene: TRBD1
abundance: NA
CDR3nt: TGTGCCAGCAAAGGACAGGGCGATTCACCCCTCCACTTT
CDR3aa: CASKGQGDSPLHF

v_gene: TRBV28
j_gene: TRBJ2-2
d_gene: TRBD1
abundance: once
CDR3nt: TGTGCCAGCGACCCCGACAGGGGGCCGACCGGGGAGCTGTTTTTT
CDR3aa: CASDPDRGPTGELFF

v_gene: TRBV12-3/TRBV12-4
j_gene: TRBJ2-7
d_gene: NA
abundance: NA
CDR3nt: TGTGCCAGCAGTTTACAGGTCCGAGAGCAGTACTTC
CDR3aa: CASSLQVREQYF

v_gene: TRBV5-1
j_gene: TRBJ2-3
d_gene: TRBD2
abundance: NA
CDR3nt: TGCGCCAGCAGCCCAGGGACTACCACAGATACGCAGTATTTT
CDR3aa: CASSPGTTTDTQYF

v_gene: TRBV5-1
j_gene: TRBJ2-1
d_gene: NA
abundance: NA
CDR3nt: TGCGCCAGCACAACAATCCAGGGAGGCAATGAGCAGTTCTTC
CDR3aa: CASTTIQGGNEQFF

v_gene: TRBV7-2
j_gene: TRBJ1-5
d_gene: TRBD1
abundance: NA
CDR3nt: TGTGCCAGCAGCTTAAAGGGGGCAGGGGAGCGAAAAAAACAGCCCCAGCATTTT
CDR3aa: CASSLKGAGERKKQPQHF

v_gene: TRBV5-1
j_gene: TRBJ2-1
d_gene: NA
abundance: NA
CDR3nt: TGCGCCAGCAGCTTTGCGGAGTCCTACAATGAGCAGTTCTTC
CDR3aa: CASSFAESYNEQFF

v_gene: TRBV12-3/TRBV12-4
j_gene: TRBJ1-2
d_gene: NA
abundance: NA
CDR3nt: TGTGCCAGCAGGGGGAGGATGGGAGGCTACACCTTC
CDR3aa: CASRGRMGGYTF

v_gene: TRBV3-1/TRBV3-2
j_gene: TRBJ1-5
d_gene: TRBD1
abundance: NA
CDR3nt: TGTGCCAGCAGCCTGGGGGGACAGACCCTTAGCAATCAGCCCCAGCATTTT
CDR3aa: CASSLGGQTLSNQPQHF

v_gene: TRBV27
j_gene: TRBJ1-1
d_gene: NA
abundance: NA
CDR3nt: TGTGCCAGCAGTTTTTCGGGTTACACTGAAGCTTTCTTT
CDR3aa: CASSFSGYTEAFF

v_gene: TRBV18
j_gene: TRBJ2-1
d_gene: TRBD2
abundance: NA
CDR3nt: TGTGCCAGCTCACCACGGGCGGGAGGGAGTTCCTACAATGAGCAGTTCTTC
CDR3aa: CASSPRAGGSSYNEQFF

v_gene: TRBV2
j_gene: TRBJ2-5
d_gene: TRBD2
abundance: NA
CDR3nt: TGTGCCAGCAGGACCGGGACTAGTCAAGAGACCCAGTACTTC
CDR3aa: CASRTGTSQETQYF

v_gene: TRBV13
j_gene: TRBJ2-1
d_gene: TRBD2
abundance: NA
CDR3nt: TGTGCCAGCAGCTCCTGGACTAGCGGACAACTCAATGAGCAGTTCTTC
CDR3aa: CASSSWTSGQLNEQFF

v_gene: TRBV5-8
j_gene: TRBJ2-7
d_gene: NA
abundance: NA
CDR3nt: TGTGCCAGCAGCTTACGGCAGGGGGGTTACGAGCAGTACTTC
CDR3aa: CASSLRQGGYEQYF

v_gene: TRBV30
j_gene: TRBJ1-2
d_gene: NA
abundance: NA
CDR3nt: TGTGCCTGGAGTAGCGGTAACTATGGCTACACCTTC
CDR3aa: CAWSSGNYGYTF